The next 26 T cell receptor beta chains were all read from a single sample in a study of cytomegalovirus exposure and HLA in healthy donors. Researchers ran the PCR with 60 Vbeta and 13 Jbeta primers. The data were produced by immunoSEQ multiplex PCR, yet TCRdb's version contains in-frame clones alone and is incomplete. Here the sample spans more than 95,000 clones, around 75% being singletons. Sequences were obtained from PBMCs. These receptors came from a man in his 60s in good health and CMV-seropositive.

This chain uses TRBV30 with TRBJ2-1, with TRBD2 identical over 8 bases. Germline loops: CDR1 GTSNPN, CDR2 SVGIG (reference sequence). The CDR3 runs to 13 residues. Trimming cost V 7 bases and J 9 bases; bases outside gene matches: 11. CDR3 amino acids: CASEGAGGVEQFF. The CDR3, as DNA: TGTGCCTCCGAAGGGGCGGGGGGAGTTGAGCAGTTCTTC.

This clone has only one observation. This rearrangement joins TRBV5-1 to TRBJ2-5; 8 nucleotides match TRBD2. This CDR3 contains 14 residues. CDR1 is SGHRS and CDR2 is YFSETQ in the germline V gene. V trimming: 2 bases; J trimming: 5 bases; junction bases outside the gene matches: 5. The CDR3 spells CASSFRGGEETQYF. The CDR3 DNA follows: TGCGCCAGCAGCTTTCGGGGGGGAGAGGAGACCCAGTACTTC. Combining the CDR3 with reference TRBV5-1 and TRBJ2-5 gives the whole variable domain KAGVTQTPRYLIKTRGQQVTLSCSPISGHRSVSWYQQTPGQGLQFLFEYFSETQRNKGNFPGRFSGRQFSNSRSEMNVSTLELGDSALYLCASSFRGGEETQYFGPGTRLLVL.

This rearrangement joins TRBV30 to TRBJ2-7; D call uncertain. Germline CDR1 GTSNPN, CDR2 SVGIG (reference sequence). The CDR3 runs 15 residues. V was pared by 4 bases and J by 7 bases, with 23 bases between. CDR3: CAWKRFQRWRPEQYF. DNA of the CDR3: TGTGCCTGGAAGCGATTTCAAAGATGGAGACCGGAGCAGTACTTC.

V usage is TRBV6-1 and J usage is TRBJ2-1, with TRBD2 matching over 12 bases. The CDR3 extends over 14 amino acids. V lost 5 bases to trimming and J lost 7 bases; unmatched junction nucleotides: 3. CDR1 is MNHNS, CDR2 SASEGT, per germline. The CDR3 DNA reads as TGTGCCAGCAGTCTAGCGGGGGGGAGGAATGAGCAGTTCTTC. Residues: CASSLAGGRNEQFF.

The genes are TRBV6-1 and TRBJ2-2; 8 bases map to TRBD1. The junction had 0 bases not matched to a gene; V was cut back by 6 bases and J by 0 bases. The CDR3 runs to 14 residues. Germline-derived CDR1 and CDR2 are MNHNS and SASEGT. The CDR3 region has the DNA TGTGCCAGCAGACAGGGGGCGAACACCGGGGAGCTGTTTTTT. The encoded protein is CASRQGANTGELFF.

This clone was counted between two and nine times. The chain uses TRBV5-1 and TRBJ2-1, with 8 bases identical to TRBD2. CDR1 is SGHRS, CDR2 YFSETQ, per germline. CDR3 length equals 17 residues. The J segment lost 7 bases and the V segment lost 0 bases, leaving 12 bases of the junction unmatched. The CDR3 is CASSLVPGGGQGNEQFF. The CDR3, as DNA: TGCGCCAGCAGCTTGGTTCCGGGGGGGGGCCAGGGGAATGAGCAGTTCTTC.

The rearrangement links TRBV5-1 to TRBJ2-2; TRBD1 might be the D (6 bases). Germline lookup yields CDR1 SGHRS and CDR2 YFSETQ. Trimming removed 4 bases from V and 5 bases from J, with 12 bases in between. The CDR3 covers 14 residues. CDR3 coding DNA: TGCGCCAGCAGCGCGACAGGCGGAACCGGGGAGCTGTTTTTT. Protein product: CASSATGGTGELFF.

The rearrangement uses TRBV28 and TRBJ1-2; tentative D call: TRBD1 (5 bases). The germline CDR1 and CDR2 sequences are MDHEN and SYDVKM. The CDR3 consists of 15 residues. Trimming pared 6 bases from V and 2 bases from J, leaving 16 bases between. The CDR3 spells CASSSDRIENYGYTF. DNA of the CDR3: TGTGCCAGCAGCTCTGACAGAATCGAGAACTATGGCTACACCTTC.

This clone is termed medium-sized (0.01 to 0.1%). The rearrangement links TRBV6-5 to TRBJ1-6; TRBD1 is a possible D gene (5 bases). V lost 10 bases, J lost 10 bases, and 20 bases lay in between. Germline V lookup: CDR1 MNHEY, CDR2 SVGAGI. This CDR3 comprises 14 residues. CDR3: CATRTGTSDSPLHF. The CDR3 nucleotides read TGTGCCACGAGAACCGGGACTTCAGACTCACCCCTCCACTTT.

The rearrangement links TRBV13 to TRBJ1-3; D may be TRBD1 (6 bases). Germline lookup yields CDR1 PRHDT and CDR2 FYEKMQ (reference sequence). The germline V and J ends were trimmed by 5 bases and 2 bases, with 7 bases remaining between them. The CDR3 runs 13 residues. This CDR3 reads CASSHRAGNTIYF. The CDR3 DNA reads as TGTGCCAGCAGCCACAGGGCTGGAAACACCATATATTTT. Looking up the rest from reference TRBV13 and TRBJ1-3 gives the full variable domain: AAGVIQSPRHLIKEKRETATLKCYPIPRHDTVYWYQQGPGQDPQFLISFYEKMQSDKGSIPDRFSAQQFSDYHSELNMSSLELGDSALYFCASSHRAGNTIYFGEGSWLTVV.

This clone was seen repeatedly, ten times or more. The chain is built from TRBV4-1 and TRBJ2-1; a weak D match, TRBD1 (5 bases). CDR3 length: 15 amino acids. Germline V gives CDR1 MGHRA, CDR2 YSYEKL. With 0 bases removed from V and 9 bases from J, the gap between germline ends came to 15 bases. This chain's CDR3 is CASSQDISRRGEQFF. The CDR3 bases are TGCGCCAGCAGCCAAGATATTAGCAGAAGGGGTGAGCAGTTCTTC.

This clone was seen only once. The chain carries TRBV2 and TRBJ2-3; no firm D call. Germline V gene sequence: CDR1 SNHLY, CDR2 FYNNEI. Trimming shortened V by 7 bases and J by 2 bases, and 7 bases separated the two germline ends. The CDR3 is made up of 12 amino acids. CDR3 bases: TGTGCCAGCAAATTGGCCACAGATACGCAGTATTTT. Protein product: CASKLATDTQYF. Looking up the rest from reference TRBV2 and TRBJ2-3 gives the full variable domain: EPEVTQTPSHQVTQMGQEVILRCVPISNHLYFYWYRQILGQKVEFLVSFYNNEISEKSEIFDDQFSVERPDGSNFTLKIRSTKLEDSAMYFCASKLATDTQYFGPGTRLTVL.

This clone was counted once. V gene TRBV27 combines with J gene TRBJ2-5; TRBD1 agrees at 9 bases. CDR3 length: 14 residues. V lost 8 bases to trimming and J lost 4 bases; unmatched junction nucleotides: 8. CDR1 is MNHEY and CDR2 is SMNVEV in the germline V gene (reference sequence). CDR3 nucleotides: TGTGCCAGCTCTCCGGGACAGGGAAGAGAGACCCAGTACTTC. Protein product: CASSPGQGRETQYF.

This clone was found a few times. V gene TRBV5-4 combines with J gene TRBJ1-1; D call uncertain. The CDR3 covers 13 residues. Germline lookup yields CDR1 SGHNT and CDR2 YYREEE (reference sequence). With 0 bases removed from V and 6 bases from J, the gap between germline ends came to 9 bases. CDR3 amino acids: CASSLGGPAEAFF. Written as DNA, the CDR3 is TGTGCCAGCAGCTTGGGAGGCCCCGCTGAAGCTTTCTTT.

This chain joins TRBV5-1 and TRBJ2-7; tentative D call: TRBD1 (5 bases). Trimming pared 0 bases from V and 3 bases from J, leaving 10 bases between. The CDR3 sequence is 14 residues long. The germline V gene has CDR1 SGHRS and CDR2 YFSETQ. The CDR3 loop reads CASSLESRDYEQYF. The CDR3 DNA reads as TGCGCCAGCAGCTTGGAGTCCAGGGACTACGAGCAGTACTTC.

The chain joins TRBV12-2 to TRBJ1-5; the DNA was not compared with TRBD1, the D call given in the table. TRBV12-2 is a known pseudogene. The length of the CDR3 is 14 residues. The CDR3 nucleotides read TGTGCAAGTCGCTCGGGACAGTCCCCCCAGCCCCAGCATTTT. It codes for CASRSGQSPQPQHF.

V and J are TRBV14 and TRBJ1-2; 7 bases match TRBD1. The CDR3 sequence is 20 residues long. V was clipped by 0 bases and J by 0 bases; unmatched bases: 16. Germline CDR1 SGHDN, CDR2 FVKESK. The CDR3 DNA reads as TGTGCCAGCAGCCAAGAAGCTATTTTTGACAGGGAGCTCCCTAACTATGGCTACACCTTC. Its protein is CASSQEAIFDRELPNYGYTF.

This chain joins TRBV12-2 and TRBJ2-7; the DNA was not compared with TRBD1, the D call given in the table. TRBV12-2 is marked as a pseudogene. This CDR3 region has 17 residues. In nucleotides, the CDR3 is TGTGCAAGTCGCTCCACACCGGGACAGGGGGCACACTACGAGCAGTACTTC. Its protein is CASRSTPGQGAHYEQYF.

There are a few counts of this clone. The chain employs TRBV6-1 and TRBJ1-1; a weak D match, TRBD1 (6 bases). V gave up 6 bases and J gave up 6 bases, with 14 bases separating them. CDR3 length: 13 residues. Germline CDR1 MNHNS, CDR2 SASEGT. The CDR3 DNA follows: TGTGCCAGCAGACTAAAGGGGGTTGCTGAAGCTTTCTTT. Amino acids: CASRLKGVAEAFF.

This chain connects TRBV10-3 to TRBJ1-2; no firm D call. CDR3 size: 13 residues. V was trimmed by 4 bases and J by 1 base, leaving 7 bases between them. Germline V gene data show CDR1 as ENHRY and CDR2 as SYGVKD. The CDR3 DNA reads TGTGCCATCAGTGCCCCAGATAACTATGGCTACACCTTC. It is translated as CAISAPDNYGYTF.

This clone appeared a few times. The chain uses TRBV5-1 and TRBJ1-4; D is possibly TRBD1 (6 bases). Germline lookup yields CDR1 SGHRS and CDR2 YFSETQ. This CDR3 contains 16 residues. Deletions cut 0 bases from V and 4 bases from J, with 13 bases between. CDR3 coding DNA: TGCGCCAGCAGCTTGGCCTCTGGCAGGGGTAATGAAAAACTGTTTTTT. Protein: CASSLASGRGNEKLFF.

V and J are TRBV5-1 and TRBJ1-1, with 10 bases aligning to TRBD1. With 3 bases clipped from V and 6 bases from J, the junction kept 5 bases outside the gene matches. Germline lookup yields CDR1 SGHRS and CDR2 YFSETQ. This CDR3 comprises 14 residues. In DNA, the CDR3 is TGCGCCAGCAGCTCGGGACAGGGGACCGCTGAAGCTTTCTTT. Protein: CASSSGQGTAEAFF.

The chain carries TRBV9 and TRBJ2-2; D is uncertain. CDR1 is SGDLS, CDR2 YYNGEE, per germline. The V end lost 0 bases, the J end lost 7 bases, and 10 bases lay between the germline ends. The CDR3 is made up of 14 amino acids. DNA for the CDR3: TGTGCCAGCAGCGTAGTTATGAGTGGCGGGGAGCTGTTTTTT. It is translated as CASSVVMSGGELFF.

DNA of the CDR3: TGTGCCAGCAGCTCATTAACGTCCAGGGGAATAAGTCCAGATACGCAGTATTTT. Translated, it gives CASSSLTSRGISPDTQYF. V is TRBV5-6 and J is TRBJ2-3; tentatively, D is TRBD1 (6 bases). The germline V gene has CDR1 SGHDT and CDR2 YYEEEE. The CDR3 extends over 18 amino acids. Trimming left V 3 bases short and J 4 bases short, with 24 bases between.

This chain uses TRBV6-1 with TRBJ2-1, with D possibly matching TRBD1 (5 bases). Germline assignment: CDR1 MNHNS and CDR2 SASEGT. The ends were cut back, 7 bases at V and 2 bases at J, with 9 bases in the middle. The CDR3 has 13 amino acids. The CDR3 spells CASIETAYNEQFF. CDR3 DNA: TGTGCCAGCATAGAGACAGCCTACAATGAGCAGTTCTTC.

This rearrangement joins TRBV5-1 to TRBJ2-2, with D uncertain. This CDR3 region has 15 residues. Germline-derived CDR1 and CDR2 are SGHRS and YFSETQ. Trimming shortened V by 0 bases and J by 0 bases, and 6 bases separated the two germline ends. The CDR3 reads CASSLDRPNTGELFF. In nucleotides, the CDR3 is TGCGCCAGCAGCTTGGACAGACCGAACACCGGGGAGCTGTTTTTT. Full variable domain (rest looked up from reference TRBV5-1 and TRBJ2-2): KAGVTQTPRYLIKTRGQQVTLSCSPISGHRSVSWYQQTPGQGLQFLFEYFSETQRNKGNFPGRFSGRQFSNSRSEMNVSTLELGDSALYLCASSLDRPNTGELFFGEGSRLTVL.